This T cell receptor beta chain was identified in a study of cytomegalovirus exposure and HLA in healthy donors. As for the study in general: Roughly 179 million T cells yielded 117 million unique TCR beta sequences, as an earlier analysis found. An early data release held around 80 million unique TCRs from HLA-typed donors. General observations from the study: The number of N-insertions in an Asian-associated ancestry cluster was reportedly below the 666-donor mean in a later analysis.

The PCR was carried out with 60 Vbeta primers and 13 Jbeta primers. Sequencing was performed with immunoSEQ multiplex PCR; in TCRdb, only in-frame clones are kept and a portion is missing. Of more than 65,000 clones in the sample, 82% were seen once. With respect to this clone: Its antigen is unknown.

CDR1 and CDR2 (germline): MDHEN, SYDVKM. This CDR3 has 17 amino acids. The V gene end was trimmed by 2 bases and the J gene end by 3 bases; junction bases not matched to a gene: 10. This clonotype was obtained from a man aged 18 to 29 in good health and CMV-seronegative. The chain is built from TRBV28 and TRBJ2-3, with 8 bases lining up with TRBD2. The sequencing sample was made of PBMCs. The CDR3, as DNA: TGTGCCAGCAGTTTAGCCAGGATACTAGCGGAAACAGATACGCAGTATTTT. It codes for CASSLARILAETDTQYF.